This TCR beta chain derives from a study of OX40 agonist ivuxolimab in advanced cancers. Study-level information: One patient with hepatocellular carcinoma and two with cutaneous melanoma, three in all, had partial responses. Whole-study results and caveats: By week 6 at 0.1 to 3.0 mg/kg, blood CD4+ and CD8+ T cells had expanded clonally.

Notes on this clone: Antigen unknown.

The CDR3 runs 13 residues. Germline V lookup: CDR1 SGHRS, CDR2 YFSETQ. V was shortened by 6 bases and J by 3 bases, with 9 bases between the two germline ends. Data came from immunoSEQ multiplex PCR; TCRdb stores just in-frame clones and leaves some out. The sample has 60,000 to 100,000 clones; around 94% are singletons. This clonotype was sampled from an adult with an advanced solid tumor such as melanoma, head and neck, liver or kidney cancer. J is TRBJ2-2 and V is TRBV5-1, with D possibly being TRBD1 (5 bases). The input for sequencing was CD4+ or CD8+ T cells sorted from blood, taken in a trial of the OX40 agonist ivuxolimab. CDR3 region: CASTGRDTGELFF. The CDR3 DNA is TGCGCCAGCACGGGCAGGGACACCGGGGAGCTGTTTTTT.